Below are 29 T cell receptor beta chains sequenced from a single sample in a study of a mutant IDH1 vaccine in newly diagnosed glioma. Time point reported: week 47, end of study. Doses comprised 300 ug of mutant IDH1 20-mer peptide each, plus topical imiquimod. These receptors have no known antigen. Repertoires were generated with immunoSEQ multiplex PCR, while TCRdb's copy carries only in-frame clones and drops some. Found here are approximately 37,000 clones, approximately 86% of them singletons; the top ten hold roughly 20%. The material was PBMCs, obtained from a glioma patient whose treatment included an IDH1 peptide vaccine. Receptors originate from a man aged 18 to 30 with glioma. Some clones in this sample may be carry-over from other donors' samples.

This clone came up once. This chain links TRBV2 with TRBJ2-5; 15 bases are shared with TRBD2. CDR3 length equals 17 residues. The germline gives CDR1 SNHLY, CDR2 FYNNEI. The junction had 7 bases not matched to a gene; V was cut back by 5 bases and J by 3 bases. For the CDR3, the DNA is TGTGCCAGCAGTCTCGGACTAGCGGGAGGGCGGGAAGAGACCCAGTACTTC. Translation: CASSLGLAGGREETQYF.

The chain has TRBV18 and TRBJ1-1, with D hard to call. The CDR3 extends over 13 amino acids. Trimming took 3 bases from V and 3 from J, leaving 8 bases between them. Germline V gene lookup returns CDR1 KGHSH and CDR2 LQKENI. As DNA, the CDR3 is TGTGCCAGCTCACCGCTCCGGGACACTGAAGCTTTCTTT. Its translation: CASSPLRDTEAFF.

The CDR3 region is CASSFGSQPQHF. CDR3 in DNA: TGTGCCAGCAGCTTTGGGAGCCAGCCCCAGCATTTT. The V gene is TRBV7-3, the J gene TRBJ1-5; D ambiguous. Trimming removed 3 bases from V and 7 bases from J, with 7 bases in between. Germline assignment: CDR1 SGHTA and CDR2 FQGTGA. This CDR3 region has 12 residues.

The genes are TRBV6-1 and TRBJ1-5; tentatively, D is TRBD1 (6 bases). The CDR3 totals 15 residues. Per germline, CDR1 MNHNS and CDR2 SASEGT. V lost 4 bases, J lost 1 base, and 11 bases lay in between. The CDR3 reads CASSGLGQSNQPQHF. The CDR3, as DNA: TGTGCCAGCAGTGGCTTAGGACAGAGCAATCAGCCCCAGCATTTT.

This clone occurred a few times. The chain employs TRBV30 and TRBJ1-1; no clear D. The CDR3 is made up of 15 amino acids. Germline assignment: CDR1 GTSNPN and CDR2 SVGIG (reference sequence). Trimming shortened V by 2 bases and J by 0 bases, and 13 bases separated the two germline ends. The CDR3 reads CAWSPYLTMNTEAFF. DNA for the CDR3: TGTGCCTGGAGTCCGTATCTCACTATGAACACTGAAGCTTTCTTT.

Here the CDR3 DNA reads TGTGCCAGCAGCCTCAGCGGGCAGAAGAACACTGAAGCTTTCTTT. The encoded protein is CASSLSGQKNTEAFF. The V and J genes are TRBV9 and TRBJ1-1; D remains unclear. The CDR3 is made up of 15 amino acids. Germline CDR1 and CDR2: SGDLS and YYNGEE. V was cut by 4 bases and J by 1 base, with 14 bases left in between.

The chain links TRBV27 to TRBJ1-2, with D perhaps TRBD1 (5 bases). Germline assignment: CDR1 MNHEY and CDR2 SMNVEV (reference sequence). The CDR3 has 14 amino acids. Deletions cut 5 bases from V and 4 bases from J, with 14 bases between. The CDR3: CASSITGSGYGYTF. As DNA, the CDR3 is TGTGCCAGCAGTATCACAGGCAGCGGCTATGGCTACACCTTC.

The chain links TRBV5-1 to TRBJ1-1, with unresolved D. Germline CDR1 SGHRS, CDR2 YFSETQ. Trimming took off 0 bases at V and 1 base at J, with 7 bases between the two ends. The CDR3 consists of 14 residues. CDR3 bases: TGCGCCAGCAGCTTGGCCGGGCCGAACACTGAAGCTTTCTTT. Translation gives CASSLAGPNTEAFF.

The V gene is TRBV6-5, the J gene TRBJ1-1; 11 nucleotides match TRBD1. Germline V CDR1 and CDR2: MNHEY, SVGAGI. The V segment lost 5 bases and the J segment 3 bases; nucleotides outside the gene matches: 5. The length of the CDR3 is 15 residues. The CDR3 is CASSSPGQGDTEAFF. In nucleotides, the CDR3 is TGTGCCAGCAGTAGTCCGGGACAGGGGGACACTGAAGCTTTCTTT.

The chain combines TRBV2 with TRBJ1-2; D is perhaps TRBD1 (6 bases). Trimming pared 10 bases from V and 4 bases from J, leaving 16 bases between. The germline gives CDR1 SNHLY, CDR2 FYNNEI. This CDR3 contains 13 residues. The CDR3 region has the DNA TGTGCCACCAAGGGGGGGCCAGGCTATGGCTACACCTTC. Amino acid sequence: CATKGGPGYGYTF.

The sample holds a few counts of this clone. The chain combines TRBV6-5 with TRBJ2-2, with 7 bases identical to TRBD1. This CDR3 comprises 15 residues. The J segment lost 6 bases and the V segment lost 0 bases, leaving 4 bases of the junction unmatched. Germline CDR1 and CDR2: MNHEY and SVGAGI. In nucleotides, the CDR3 is TGTGCCAGCAGTTACTCGAACACAGGGGCCGGGGAGCTGTTTTTT. It is translated as CASSYSNTGAGELFF.

The chain recombines TRBV7-9 with TRBJ1-5, with no clear D. Germline-derived CDR1 and CDR2 are SEHNR and FQNEAQ (reference sequence). The CDR3 extends over 13 amino acids. Trimming pared 1 base from V and 6 bases from J, leaving 7 bases between. As DNA, the CDR3 is TGTGCCAGCAGCTTAGAGGAGGGTCAGCCCCAGCATTTT. Translation gives CASSLEEGQPQHF. Using reference TRBV7-9 and TRBJ1-5 for the parts outside the CDR3, the full variable domain is DTGVSQNPRHKITKRGQNVTFRCDPISEHNRLYWYRQTLGQGPEFLTYFQNEAQLEKSRLLSDRFSAERPKGSFSTLEIQRTEQGDSAMYLCASSLEEGQPQHFGDGTRLSIL.

V gene TRBV2 combines with J gene TRBJ1-5, with 12 bases aligning to TRBD1. This CDR3 is 15 amino acids long. V lost 4 bases, J lost 6 bases, and 4 bases stayed unmatched. The germline CDR1 and CDR2 sequences are SNHLY and FYNNEI. The CDR3 DNA is TGTGCCAGCAGTGGGGACAGGGGGCCCAGTCAGCCCCAGCATTTT. Its protein is CASSGDRGPSQPQHF. The whole variable domain, remainder taken from reference TRBV2 and TRBJ1-5, is EPEVTQTPSHQVTQMGQEVILRCVPISNHLYFYWYRQILGQKVEFLVSFYNNEISEKSEIFDDQFSVERPDGSNFTLKIRSTKLEDSAMYFCASSGDRGPSQPQHFGDGTRLSIL.

The table lists this clone with a count of one. The chain employs TRBV13 and TRBJ1-1, with D tentatively TRBD1 (6 bases). Germline V CDR1 and CDR2: PRHDT, FYEKMQ (reference sequence). The CDR3 spans 15 residues. The V gene lost 5 bases and the J gene lost 1 base, with 14 bases spanning the gap. The CDR3 nucleotides read TGTGCCAGCAGCCCTACGGGACACCGGAACACTGAAGCTTTCTTT. Translating gives CASSPTGHRNTEAFF.

The chain has TRBV4-2 and TRBJ2-7, with 8 bases aligning to TRBD1. CDR3 length equals 14 residues. Trimming cost V 0 bases and J 2 bases; bases outside gene matches: 0. The germline CDR1 and CDR2 sequences are LGHNA and YNFKEQ. CDR3 coding DNA: TGTGCCAGCAGCCAAGAACAGGGGGCCTACGAGCAGTACTTC. This sequence encodes CASSQEQGAYEQYF.

This clone has a handful of counts. The chain combines TRBV30 with TRBJ1-1; no reliable D call. From germline, CDR1 is GTSNPN and CDR2 SVGIG (reference sequence). V was trimmed by 4 bases and J by 2 bases, leaving 11 bases between them. The CDR3 consists of 13 residues. CDR3 region: CAWMGGGNTEAFF. The CDR3 DNA sequence: TGTGCCTGGATGGGCGGCGGTAACACTGAAGCTTTCTTT.

The chain joins TRBV29-1 to TRBJ1-1; unclear D gene. Germline CDR1 is SQVTM and CDR2 is ANQGSEA. V lost 5 bases and J 1 base, leaving 11 bases between the germline ends. This CDR3 is built from 13 residues. CDR3 sequence (DNA): TGCAGCGTTTCCCGGGCCCCGAACACTGAAGCTTTCTTT. Translation: CSVSRAPNTEAFF.

The rearrangement uses TRBV18 and TRBJ1-2; TRBD1 matches 7 bases. Germline lookup yields CDR1 KGHSH and CDR2 LQKENI. The CDR3 covers 14 residues. The ends lost 0 bases at V and 7 bases at J; junction bases unmatched: 5. The CDR3 region has the DNA TGTGCCAGCTCACCACCTGACAGGGTTGGTGGCTACACCTTC. It translates to CASSPPDRVGGYTF.

The chain recombines TRBV5-1 with TRBJ2-2; TRBD1 agrees at 7 bases. The CDR3 covers 15 residues. Germline V CDR1 and CDR2: SGHRS, YFSETQ. Trimming at V came to 2 bases and at J to 7 bases, leaving 8 bases not matched to a gene. Here the CDR3 DNA reads TGCGCCAGCAGCTTCGGCAGGGGGAATGGCGGGGAGCTGTTTTTT. Protein sequence: CASSFGRGNGGELFF.

This sequence joins TRBV18 and TRBJ2-6; unclear D gene. V lost 1 base and J 0 bases, leaving 4 bases between the germline ends. Germline V lookup: CDR1 KGHSH, CDR2 LQKENI. There are 15 residues in the CDR3. The CDR3 DNA reads TGTGCCAGCTCACCACGGCGCTCTGGGGCCAACGTCCTGACTTTC. Its protein product is CASSPRRSGANVLTF.

This clone was counted only a few times. The chain has TRBV9 and TRBJ1-1; D is unclear. V lost 4 bases, J lost 1 base, and 11 bases lay in between. CDR1 SGDLS and CDR2 YYNGEE come from the germline V gene. The CDR3 extends over 14 amino acids. CDR3: CASSLLWGNTEAFF. The CDR3, as DNA: TGTGCCAGCAGCTTACTCTGGGGGAACACTGAAGCTTTCTTT.

This chain joins TRBV9 and TRBJ2-7; D may correspond to TRBD1 or TRBD2 (5 bases each). The CDR3 is made up of 16 amino acids. With 4 bases removed from V and 3 bases from J, the gap between germline ends came to 20 bases. Germline CDR1 SGDLS, CDR2 YYNGEE. In nucleotides, the CDR3 is TGTGCCAGCAGCCCGAGAGGGGAGAGAGTCTACTACGAGCAGTACTTC. Residues: CASSPRGERVYYEQYF.

This chain links TRBV6-4 with TRBJ1-2, with a possible D match to TRBD1 (5 bases). With 3 bases removed from V and 2 bases from J, the gap between germline ends came to 16 bases. The CDR3 spans 16 residues. Germline-derived CDR1 and CDR2 are MRHNA and SNTAGT. CDR3 coding DNA: TGTGCCAGCAGTGAAATGGCCGGGGCAGGGAACTATGGCTACACCTTC. Its protein product is CASSEMAGAGNYGYTF.

This chain links TRBV2 with TRBJ2-7, with D perhaps matching TRBD1 (5 bases). Germline CDR1 is SNHLY and CDR2 is FYNNEI. The V end was cut by 4 bases, the J end by 2 bases, with 12 bases between. The CDR3 is 14 amino acids. CDR3 region: CASSGGRAAYEQYF. In nucleotides, the CDR3 is TGTGCCAGCAGTGGAGGCAGGGCCGCCTACGAGCAGTACTTC.

This clone came up a few times. The rearrangement joins TRBV5-1 to TRBJ1-1; D is uncertain. Trimming removed 6 bases from V and 1 base from J, with 7 bases in between. Germline CDR1 and CDR2: SGHRS and YFSETQ. The CDR3 length is 12 residues. CDR3: CASNLGNTEAFF. CDR3 nucleotides: TGCGCCAGCAATCTCGGGAACACTGAAGCTTTCTTT.

The rearrangement links TRBV27 to TRBJ1-1; 8 nucleotides match TRBD1. CDR1 MNHEY and CDR2 SMNVEV come from the germline V gene (reference sequence). J gave up 1 base and V 8 bases, and 9 bases lay outside the gene matches. This CDR3 has 15 residues. CDR3 region: CASCSLGTGNTEAFF. For the CDR3, the DNA is TGTGCCAGCTGTAGTTTAGGGACAGGGAACACTGAAGCTTTCTTT.

This clone was counted a few times. The rearrangement uses TRBV25-1 and TRBJ1-2; the D is unclear. This CDR3 region has 13 residues. Germline CDR1 and CDR2: MGHDK and SYGVNS. V was pared by 2 bases and J by 8 bases, with 12 bases between. As DNA, the CDR3 is TGTGCCAGCAGTGAAGTAGGGATTCAGGGCTACACCTTC. Its protein is CASSEVGIQGYTF.

J is TRBJ1-6 and V is TRBV6-5; 7 nucleotides align to TRBD1. The CDR3 covers 16 residues. Trimming removed 0 bases from V and 7 bases from J; junction bases left unmatched: 6. Germline assignment: CDR1 MNHEY and CDR2 SVGAGI. The CDR3 region has the DNA TGTGCCAGCAGTTACTCTCCAGGGGGGGTAAATTCACCCCTCCACTTT. Its protein product is CASSYSPGGVNSPLHF.

This clone was observed a few times. This chain uses TRBV10-3 with TRBJ1-1; the D is unclear. V gave up 9 bases and J gave up 5 bases, with 16 bases separating them. This CDR3 is 13 amino acids long. The germline gives CDR1 ENHRY, CDR2 SYGVKD. The CDR3 loop reads CAINPGPGTEAFF. The DNA for the CDR3 is TGTGCCATTAATCCGGGCCCGGGGACTGAAGCTTTCTTT.